This is a list of T cell receptor beta chains from one sample in a study of T cells after yellow fever vaccination. One entry per CDR3 protein, called by TCRdb with MiXCR from the 5' RACE reads. Among 350,000 to 550,000 distinct CDR3 sequences listed, 15% to 20% were seen once. The specimen was PBMCs, collected before the yellow fever booster vaccination. The receptors were gathered from a man between 18 and 35 years old who received the YFV17D yellow fever vaccine. Both conserved end residues are part of each CDR3. The order of the fields is V gene, J gene, clone size, D gene, CDR3 protein, CDR3 DNA. D genes are given only for firm matches. Clone size is given for some rows only: seen once, a few or many times, or a class if the clone is expanded.

V: TRBV7-3
J: TRBJ2-3
size: -
D: -
CDR3: CASSPGGISTDTQYF
DNA: TGTGCCAGCAGCCCCGGGGGCATCAGCACAGATACGCAGTATTTT

V: TRBV27
J: TRBJ2-4
size: few
D: -
CDR3: CASSPEGTRRYF
DNA: TGTGCCAGCAGCCCCGAGGGGACCAGGAGATACTTC

V: TRBV27
J: TRBJ2-5
size: few
D: -
CDR3: CASSTGEETQYF
DNA: TGTGCCAGCAGTACGGGGGAAGAGACCCAGTACTTC

V: TRBV7-2
J: TRBJ2-5
size: few
D: -
CDR3: CASSHTGIQETQYF
DNA: TGTGCCAGCAGCCACACAGGGATACAAGAGACCCAGTACTTC

V: TRBV5-1
J: TRBJ2-1
size: -
D: TRBD1
CDR3: CASSSTGENEQFF
DNA: TGCGCCAGCAGCTCTACAGGGGAAAATGAGCAGTTCTTC

V: TRBV7-2
J: TRBJ1-2
size: once
D: -
CDR3: CASSPLDGYTF
DNA: TGTGCCAGCAGCCCTCTCGATGGCTACACCTTC

V: TRBV27
J: TRBJ2-1
size: -
D: -
CDR3: CASTMVGTIGNEQFF
DNA: TGTGCCAGCACCATGGTTGGGACGATAGGGAATGAGCAGTTCTTC

V: TRBV4-3
J: TRBJ1-2
size: -
D: -
CDR3: CASSRERQAHYGYTF
DNA: TGCGCCAGCAGCCGAGAAAGACAGGCTCACTATGGCTACACCTTC

V: TRBV28
J: TRBJ1-3
size: few
D: -
CDR3: CASSSPGAGNTIYF
DNA: TGTGCCAGCAGTTCTCCGGGCGCCGGAAACACCATATATTTT

V: TRBV13
J: TRBJ2-7
size: -
D: -
CDR3: CASSAPNVAHRNDLSYEQYF
DNA: TGTGCCAGCAGCGCACCGAACGTCGCGCACCGGAACGACCTCTCCTACGAGCAGTACTTC

V: TRBV7-2
J: TRBJ2-7
size: -
D: TRBD1
CDR3: CASSIITQGVNEQYF
DNA: TGTGCCAGCAGCATAATTACACAGGGGGTCAACGAGCAGTACTTC

V: TRBV29-1
J: TRBJ2-7
size: few
D: TRBD2
CDR3: CSVEDWTSGGMYEQYF
DNA: TGCAGCGTTGAGGACTGGACTAGCGGGGGAATGTACGAGCAGTACTTC

V: TRBV15
J: TRBJ2-4
size: few
D: -
CDR3: CATSRTRDRAKNIQYF
DNA: TGTGCCACCAGCAGGACCCGGGACCGAGCCAAAAACATTCAGTACTTC

V: TRBV5-1
J: TRBJ1-1
size: many
D: -
CDR3: CASKGNQGDTEAFF
DNA: TGCGCCAGCAAAGGGAACCAAGGGGACACTGAAGCTTTCTTT

V: TRBV15
J: TRBJ1-5
size: -
D: -
CDR3: CATSPDRYSNQPQHF
DNA: TGTGCCACCAGCCCAGACAGATATAGCAATCAGCCCCAGCATTTT

V: TRBV12-3/TRBV12-4
J: TRBJ1-1
size: -
D: -
CDR3: CASSLLARDAFF
DNA: TGTGCCAGCAGTTTACTTGCCCGGGACGCTTTCTTT

V: TRBV5-1
J: TRBJ2-3
size: -
D: -
CDR3: CASSFLDADTQYF
DNA: TGCGCCAGCAGCTTTCTAGACGCAGATACGCAGTATTTT

V: TRBV7-2
J: TRBJ1-4
size: -
D: -
CDR3: CASSFVRGEKLFF
DNA: TGTGCCAGCAGCTTCGTACGGGGAGAAAAACTGTTTTTT

V: TRBV7-2
J: TRBJ2-7
size: -
D: -
CDR3: CASSFRALSEQYF
DNA: TGTGCCAGCAGCTTCCGGGCATTGAGCGAGCAGTACTTC

V: TRBV19
J: TRBJ2-3
size: -
D: -
CDR3: CASSTGSDTQYF
DNA: TGTGCCAGTAGTACAGGCTCGGATACGCAGTATTTT

V: TRBV20-1
J: TRBJ2-5
size: -
D: -
CDR3: CSARGLTQTQETQYF
DNA: TGCAGTGCTAGAGGGCTTACACAGACCCAAGAGACCCAGTACTTC

V: TRBV4-3
J: TRBJ1-5
size: -
D: -
CDR3: CASSQDRELPQHF
DNA: TGCGCCAGCAGCCAAGACAGGGAACTGCCCCAGCATTTT

V: TRBV4-1
J: TRBJ2-3
size: few
D: -
CDR3: CASSRGWDTQYF
DNA: TGCGCCAGCAGTCGAGGGTGGGATACGCAGTATTTT

V: TRBV18
J: TRBJ2-5
size: -
D: -
CDR3: CASSPPGEGDETQYF
DNA: TGTGCCAGCTCACCACCGGGGGAAGGGGACGAGACCCAGTACTTC

V: TRBV9
J: TRBJ2-2
size: few
D: -
CDR3: CASSVVTNTGELFF
DNA: TGTGCCAGCAGCGTCGTCACGAACACCGGGGAGCTGTTTTTT

V: TRBV5-5
J: TRBJ2-5
size: -
D: -
CDR3: CASSSGEIRETQYF
DNA: TGTGCCAGCAGCTCTGGCGAGATCCGCGAGACCCAGTACTTC

V: TRBV5-1
J: TRBJ2-1
size: few
D: TRBD2
CDR3: CASSSLAGGHNEQFF
DNA: TGCGCCAGCAGCTCCCTGGCGGGGGGACACAATGAGCAGTTCTTC

V: TRBV7-2
J: TRBJ2-3
size: -
D: -
CDR3: CASSLGPAGHSTDTQYF
DNA: TGTGCCAGCAGCTTAGGACCGGCGGGCCATAGCACAGATACGCAGTATTTT

V: TRBV29-1
J: TRBJ1-4
size: -
D: TRBD1
CDR3: CSVAGWDRGPGNEKLFF
DNA: TGCAGCGTTGCCGGGTGGGACAGGGGCCCGGGTAATGAAAAACTGTTTTTT

V: TRBV20-1
J: TRBJ1-3
size: many
D: -
CDR3: CSARHRSQRNTIYF
DNA: TGCAGTGCTAGACACAGGAGCCAGAGGAACACCATATATTTT

V: TRBV27
J: TRBJ1-2
size: many
D: -
CDR3: CASSLSGESYGYTF
DNA: TGTGCCAGCAGTTTATCGGGGGAAAGCTATGGCTACACCTTC

V: TRBV20-1
J: TRBJ2-5
size: -
D: -
CDR3: CSASWRGQESQYF
DNA: TGCAGTGCTAGTTGGAGGGGGCAAGAGAGCCAGTACTTC

V: TRBV7-6
J: TRBJ2-2
size: few
D: TRBD2
CDR3: CASRIAGFAGELFF
DNA: TGTGCCAGCAGGATAGCGGGGTTCGCCGGGGAGCTGTTTTTT

V: TRBV5-1
J: TRBJ2-1
size: few
D: -
CDR3: CASSSARQEQFF
DNA: TGCGCCAGCAGCTCGGCGCGGCAGGAGCAGTTCTTC

V: TRBV18
J: TRBJ2-2
size: -
D: -
CDR3: CASSPARRNTGELFF
DNA: TGTGCCAGCTCACCAGCCAGACGCAACACCGGGGAGCTGTTTTTT

V: TRBV7-2
J: TRBJ2-7
size: -
D: TRBD2
CDR3: CASRPGLAGGGEQYF
DNA: TGTGCCAGCAGGCCAGGACTAGCGGGGGGTGGCGAGCAGTACTTC

V: TRBV2
J: TRBJ1-6
size: -
D: -
CDR3: CAGHSLSSYNSPLHF
DNA: TGTGCGGGCCACAGTCTAAGCTCCTATAATTCACCCCTCCACTTT

V: TRBV6-6
J: TRBJ2-5
size: many
D: TRBD2
CDR3: CASSYSGGAETQYF
DNA: TGTGCCAGCAGTTACAGCGGGGGGGCAGAGACCCAGTACTTC

V: TRBV14
J: TRBJ2-6
size: once
D: -
CDR3: CASQESWAAGIEANVLTF
DNA: TGTGCCAGCCAAGAAAGCTGGGCCGCTGGTATAGAGGCCAACGTCCTGACTTTC

V: TRBV29-1
J: TRBJ1-1
size: few
D: -
CDR3: CSVFDTEAFF
DNA: TGCAGCGTATTCGACACTGAAGCTTTCTTT

V: TRBV6-5
J: TRBJ2-7
size: many
D: -
CDR3: CASTLRSEQYF
DNA: TGTGCCAGCACTCTCAGGAGCGAGCAGTACTTC

V: TRBV29-1
J: TRBJ1-1
size: -
D: -
CDR3: CSGRRGGPEAFF
DNA: TGCAGCGGACGCCGGGGAGGTCCTGAAGCTTTCTTT

V: TRBV4-1
J: TRBJ2-1
size: few
D: TRBD1
CDR3: CASSQGHRDRGPYNEQFF
DNA: TGCGCCAGCAGCCAAGGGCACCGGGACAGGGGACCCTACAATGAGCAGTTCTTC

V: TRBV29-1
J: TRBJ2-2
size: -
D: -
CDR3: CSVEGHLSNTGELFF
DNA: TGCAGCGTTGAGGGGCATTTGTCGAACACCGGGGAGCTGTTTTTT

V: TRBV7-4
J: TRBJ2-2
size: few
D: -
CDR3: CASSFRSANTGELFF
DNA: TGTGCCAGCAGCTTTCGTAGCGCGAACACCGGGGAGCTGTTTTTT